The next 21 T cell receptor beta chains were all read from a single sample in a study of T cell clones after liver transplantation. Libraries were prepared by immunoSEQ multiplex PCR; TCRdb keeps only in-frame clonotypes and omits some of them. The table lists around 51,000 clones, about 86% of them singletons. The input for sequencing was CD8+ T cells from blood, taken 12 months after liver transplant. The receptors were sampled from a human patient who received a liver transplant. The graft donor may have given rise to some T cells.

The chain joins TRBV10-1 to TRBJ2-3; no definite D call. The V gene's germline CDR1 is WNHNN and CDR2 SYGVQD (reference sequence). CDR3 length: 15 residues. The germline V and J ends were trimmed by 0 bases and 0 bases, with 7 bases remaining between them. The CDR3 DNA is TGCGCCAGCAGTGAGTCGGAGCAGAGCACAGATACGCAGTATTTT. Protein product: CASSESEQSTDTQYF.

V is TRBV7-9 and J is TRBJ1-3; D not certain. Trimming removed 4 bases from V and 2 bases from J, with 18 bases in between. The germline CDR1 and CDR2 sequences are SEHNR and FQNEAQ (reference sequence). The length of the CDR3 is 17 residues. The CDR3 coding sequence is TGTGCCAGCAGCTCTCCGCCTTTATACGCAGCTGGAAACACCATATATTTT. This codes for CASSSPPLYAAGNTIYF.

The chain has TRBV7-9 and TRBJ2-1, with a possible D match to TRBD2 (5 bases). V shed 4 bases and J shed 3 bases, with 13 bases lying between them. CDR1 and CDR2 from the germline V gene are SEHNR and FQNEAQ (reference sequence). CDR3 length equals 15 residues. The CDR3 nucleotides are TGTGCCAGCAGCTCTAGCCTAAATAACTACAATGAGCAGTTCTTC. Translation gives CASSSSLNNYNEQFF.

This clone was observed a few times. V gene TRBV27 combines with J gene TRBJ2-3, with 14 bases aligning to TRBD2. Trimming removed 7 bases from V and 0 bases from J; junction bases left unmatched: 9. The CDR3 loop spans 18 amino acids. The V gene's germline CDR1 is MNHEY and CDR2 SMNVEV (reference sequence). The CDR3 coding sequence is TGTGCCAGCAACCCCGGGACTAGCGGGAGTCCTAGCACAGATACGCAGTATTTT. This sequence encodes CASNPGTSGSPSTDTQYF.

This clone was counted a single time. This rearrangement joins TRBV27 to TRBJ2-7; 7 bases are a match to TRBD1. This CDR3 region has 17 residues. Germline assignment: CDR1 MNHEY and CDR2 SMNVEV (reference sequence). Unmatched junction bases numbered 13, after V lost 2 bases and J lost 3 bases. CDR3 DNA: TGTGCCAGCAGTTTACTTCCGCGTGGACAGGTCCACTACGAGCAGTACTTC. Protein: CASSLLPRGQVHYEQYF.

This clone is categorized as medium-sized. The genes are TRBV11-2 and TRBJ2-1; TRBD1 aligns across 8 bases. The CDR3 spans 15 residues. The germline V gene has CDR1 SGHAT and CDR2 FQNNGV. V lost 3 bases, J lost 8 bases, and 9 bases stayed unmatched. CDR3 bases: TGTGCCAGCAGCTTCTTGACAGGGGCTTTAGATGAGCAGTTCTTC. Translation gives CASSFLTGALDEQFF.

The gene calls are TRBV29-1 and TRBJ2-7; TRBD1 agrees at 8 bases. CDR3 size: 13 residues. Unmatched junction bases numbered 4, after V lost 6 bases and J lost 0 bases. The germline V gene encodes CDR1 SQVTM and CDR2 ANQGSEA. This CDR3 is CSVPGQASYEQYF. CDR3 sequence (DNA): TGCAGCGTCCCGGGACAGGCCTCCTACGAGCAGTACTTC.

The chain recombines TRBV7-9 with TRBJ2-5; D not resolved. This CDR3 region has 12 residues. V gave up 0 bases and J gave up 5 bases, with 4 bases separating them. CDR1 is SEHNR, CDR2 FQNEAQ, per germline (reference sequence). The DNA of the CDR3 is TGTGCCAGCAGCTTAGCGCCGGAGACCCAGTACTTC. Translated: CASSLAPETQYF.

V usage is TRBV27 and J usage is TRBJ1-5, with D unresolved. Germline loops: CDR1 MNHEY, CDR2 SMNVEV (reference sequence). This CDR3 region has 14 residues. V was cut by 3 bases and J by 1 base, with 7 bases left in between. CDR3 bases: TGTGCCAGCAGTTTTTACCAGAGCAATCAGCCCCAGCATTTT. Residues: CASSFYQSNQPQHF.

V usage is TRBV19 and J usage is TRBJ1-1; the D is unclear. The germline V gene encodes CDR1 LNHDA and CDR2 SQIVND (reference sequence). V was clipped by 9 bases and J by 1 base, with 15 bases between them. The CDR3 consists of 14 residues. CDR3: CASRPETENTEAFF. The CDR3, as DNA: TGTGCCAGCCGACCCGAGACCGAGAACACTGAAGCTTTCTTT. The entire variable domain, with the rest obtained from reference TRBV19 and TRBJ1-1, is as follows: DGGITQSPKYLFRKEGQNVTLSCEQNLNHDAMYWYRQDPGQGLRLIYYSQIVNDFQKGDIAEGYSVSREKKESFPLTVTSAQKNPTAFYLCASRPETENTEAFFGQGTRLTVV.

In nucleotides, the CDR3 is TGTGCCAGTAGTATAGGACCTAGCGGGATCACAGATACGCAGTATTTT. It is translated as CASSIGPSGITDTQYF. This chain connects TRBV19 to TRBJ2-3; the match to TRBD2 covers 9 bases. Germline V gene sequence: CDR1 LNHDA, CDR2 SQIVND (reference sequence). The CDR3 covers 16 residues. V was pared by 1 base and J by 2 bases, with 4 bases of the junction left unmatched.

V and J are TRBV27 and TRBJ2-2; D might be TRBD2 (6 bases). Deletions cut 1 base from V and 4 bases from J, with 10 bases between. CDR1 and CDR2 (germline): MNHEY, SMNVEV (reference sequence). This CDR3 region has 15 residues. The CDR3: CASSLLAEATGELFF. The CDR3 DNA reads as TGTGCCAGCAGTTTATTAGCGGAGGCCACCGGGGAGCTGTTTTTT.

This clone appeared once. The chain employs TRBV4-1 and TRBJ2-2, with TRBD2 matching 8 bases. The CDR3 has 15 residues. V shed 4 bases, J shed 5 bases, and the junction held 6 bases outside the gene matches. The germline V gene encodes CDR1 MGHRA and CDR2 YSYEKL. The CDR3 spells CASSPAGGKTGELFF. CDR3 bases: TGCGCCAGCAGCCCGGCGGGAGGAAAAACCGGGGAGCTGTTTTTT.

The CDR3, as DNA: TGTGCCAGCAGTGAAAGGGAGAGAACTAACTATGGCTACACCTTC. The encoded protein is CASSERERTNYGYTF. The V and J genes are TRBV6-1 and TRBJ1-2, with D uncertain. V was pared by 2 bases and J by 0 bases, with 10 bases between. Germline V gene data show CDR1 as MNHNS and CDR2 as SASEGT. The CDR3 length is 15 residues.

J is TRBJ1-5 and V is TRBV9, with D unresolved. Trimming took off 0 bases at V and 5 bases at J, with 9 bases between the two ends. Germline values: CDR1 SGDLS, CDR2 YYNGEE. The length of the CDR3 is 14 residues. The CDR3 is CASSVGQLDQPQHF. The CDR3 bases are TGTGCCAGCAGCGTAGGGCAGTTAGATCAGCCCCAGCATTTT.

The chain joins TRBV27 to TRBJ1-2, with D uncertain. Trimming took 2 bases from V and 5 from J, leaving 15 bases between them. The CDR3 contains 15 residues. From germline, CDR1 is MNHEY and CDR2 SMNVEV (reference sequence). The CDR3 DNA follows: TGTGCCAGCAGTTTAAGCGTCGGTTCTGATTATGGCTACACCTTC. It yields the protein CASSLSVGSDYGYTF.

The chain recombines TRBV9 with TRBJ2-2, with D maybe TRBD1 (5 bases). Deletions cut 4 bases from V and 0 bases from J, with 13 bases between. The CDR3 runs 16 residues. Per the germline V gene, CDR1 is SGDLS and CDR2 is YYNGEE. The CDR3: CASSLRTGANTGELFF. DNA of the CDR3: TGTGCCAGCAGCCTGAGAACAGGCGCGAACACCGGGGAGCTGTTTTTT. Drawing the rest from reference TRBV9 and TRBJ2-2, the complete variable domain is DSGVTQTPKHLITATGQRVTLRCSPRSGDLSVYWYQQSLDQGLQFLIQYYNGEERAKGNILERFSAQQFPDLHSELNLSSLELGDSALYFCASSLRTGANTGELFFGEGSRLTVL.

This clone has only one observation. The V and J genes are TRBV5-6 and TRBJ2-7; TRBD1 aligns across 7 bases. CDR1 is SGHDT, CDR2 YYEEEE, per germline. CDR3 length: 14 amino acids. V lost 2 bases and J lost 3; bases outside the gene matches: 5. DNA for the CDR3: TGTGCCAGCAGCTTCGGCTCAGGGGGCTACGAGCAGTACTTC. Its protein product is CASSFGSGGYEQYF.

The chain joins TRBV19 to TRBJ1-5; D call uncertain. Trimming left V 10 bases short and J 0 bases short, with 13 bases between. The length of the CDR3 is 14 residues. Per the germline V gene, CDR1 is LNHDA and CDR2 is SQIVND (reference sequence). CDR3 coding DNA: TGTGCCACCCGCCCAGTATATAGCAATCAGCCCCAGCATTTT. Its translation is CATRPVYSNQPQHF.

The V call is TRBV29-1, the J call TRBJ2-1; no clear D. Germline lookup yields CDR1 SQVTM and CDR2 ANQGSEA. V shed 7 bases and J shed 3 bases, with 4 bases lying between them. This CDR3 is built from 10 residues. The chain's CDR3 is CSGSYNEQFF. The CDR3 DNA sequence: TGCAGCGGCAGCTACAATGAGCAGTTCTTC.

This clone was counted a few times. This chain uses TRBV7-6 with TRBJ1-1, with 10 nucleotides matching TRBD1. V shed 6 bases and J 3 bases; nucleotides not matched to a gene: 4. CDR1 and CDR2 from the germline V gene are SGHVS and FNYEAQ. This CDR3 is 14 amino acids long. The CDR3 DNA is TGTGCCAGCAGACCGACAGGGGGCTACACTGAAGCTTTCTTT. The encoded protein is CASRPTGGYTEAFF.